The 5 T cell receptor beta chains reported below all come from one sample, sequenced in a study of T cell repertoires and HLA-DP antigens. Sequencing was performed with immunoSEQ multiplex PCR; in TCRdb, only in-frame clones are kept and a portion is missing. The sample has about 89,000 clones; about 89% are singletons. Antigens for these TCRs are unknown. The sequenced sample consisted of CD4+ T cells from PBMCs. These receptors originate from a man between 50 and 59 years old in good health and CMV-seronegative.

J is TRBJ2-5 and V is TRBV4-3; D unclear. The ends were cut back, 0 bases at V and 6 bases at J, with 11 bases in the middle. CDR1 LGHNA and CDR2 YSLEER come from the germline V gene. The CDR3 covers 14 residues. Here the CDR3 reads CASSQELGWQTQYF. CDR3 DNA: TGCGCCAGCAGCCAAGAACTGGGATGGCAGACCCAGTACTTC.

CDR3 DNA sequence: TGTGCCAGCAGCTTATACCAGGAGGCCTACGAGCAGTACTTC. Amino acids: CASSLYQEAYEQYF. The chain is built from TRBV7-6 and TRBJ2-7, with D maybe TRBD2 (5 bases). The CDR3 loop spans 14 amino acids. V lost 2 bases and J lost 2, with 10 bases in between. CDR1 SGHVS and CDR2 FNYEAQ come from the germline V gene. Drawing the rest from reference TRBV7-6 and TRBJ2-7, the complete variable domain is GAGVSQSPRYKVTKRGQDVALRCDPISGHVSLYWYRQALGQGPEFLTYFNYEAQQDKSGLPNDRFSAERPEGSISTLTIQRTEQRDSAMYRCASSLYQEAYEQYFGPGTRLTVT.

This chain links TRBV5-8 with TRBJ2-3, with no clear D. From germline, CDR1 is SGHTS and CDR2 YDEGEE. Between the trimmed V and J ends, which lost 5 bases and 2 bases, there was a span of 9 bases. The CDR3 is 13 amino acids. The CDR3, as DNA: TGTGCCAGCAGATTTGAACCCACAGATACGCAGTATTTT. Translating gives CASRFEPTDTQYF.

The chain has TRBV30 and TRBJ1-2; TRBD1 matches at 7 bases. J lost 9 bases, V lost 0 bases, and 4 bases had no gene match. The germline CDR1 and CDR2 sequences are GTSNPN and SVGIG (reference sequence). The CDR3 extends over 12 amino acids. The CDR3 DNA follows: TGTGCCTGGAGTGTACAGACAGGGAGCTACACCTTC. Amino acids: CAWSVQTGSYTF.

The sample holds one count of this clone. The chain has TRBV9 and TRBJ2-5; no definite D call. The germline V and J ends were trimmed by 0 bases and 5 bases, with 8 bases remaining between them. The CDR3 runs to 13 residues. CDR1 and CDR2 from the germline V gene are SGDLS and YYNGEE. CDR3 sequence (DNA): TGTGCCAGCAGCGTAGGGGAAGGGGAGACCCAGTACTTC. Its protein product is CASSVGEGETQYF.